A single sample gave rise to the 20 T cell receptor beta chains below, sequenced in a study of early T cells in non-severe SARS-CoV-2 infection. TCRdb re-called the 5' RACE reads through MiXCR, storing one row per CDR3 protein. Among about 64,000 distinct CDR3 sequences listed, under 15% were seen once. The sample was whole blood. These receptors all come from an adult who was a healthcare worker with PCR-confirmed SARS-CoV-2 infection or an uninfected control (not recorded which).

This clonotype was observed many times. J is TRBJ1-5 and V is TRBV27; weak D call: TRBD1 (6 bases). Germline CDR1 reads MNHEY; CDR2 reads SMNVEV (reference sequence). The V end lost 3 bases, the J end lost 3 bases, and 9 bases lay between the germline ends. This CDR3 has 14 amino acids. Here the CDR3 DNA reads TGTGCCAGCAGTTTGACAGGACCCAATCAGCCCCAGCATTTT. It yields the protein CASSLTGPNQPQHF.

This clonotype was seen only a few times. The chain uses TRBV5-1 and TRBJ1-5, with D unresolved. The germline CDR1 and CDR2 sequences are SGHRS and YFSETQ. The CDR3 spans 15 residues. Trimming took off 0 bases at V and 0 bases at J, with 7 bases between the two ends. CDR3 amino acids: CASSLGPYSNQPQHF. CDR3 DNA sequence: TGCGCCAGCAGCTTGGGACCGTATAGCAATCAGCCCCAGCATTTT. The full variable domain, in which reference TRBV5-1 and TRBJ1-5 provide the parts outside the CDR3, is KAGVTQTPRYLIKTRGQQVTLSCSPISGHRSVSWYQQTPGQGLQFLFEYFSETQRNKGNFPGRFSGRQFSNSRSEMNVSTLELGDSALYLCASSLGPYSNQPQHFGDGTRLSIL.

At least ten counts were recorded for this clonotype. The rearrangement uses TRBV6-5 and TRBJ1-1; D is perhaps TRBD1 (5 bases). Germline loops: CDR1 MNHEY, CDR2 SVGAGI. The CDR3 extends over 17 amino acids. V was trimmed by 1 base and J by 5 bases, leaving 20 bases between them. In DNA, the CDR3 is TGTGCCAGCAGTTACTTACCCCGGGCAGGGAGTAAGACTGAAGCTTTCTTT. Amino acid sequence: CASSYLPRAGSKTEAFF.

This rearrangement joins TRBV20-1 to TRBJ2-1, with TRBD2 as a possible D gene (5 bases). This CDR3 region has 11 residues. The germline V gene encodes CDR1 DFQATT and CDR2 SNEGSKA (reference sequence). The ends were cut back, 6 bases at V and 15 bases at J, with 18 bases in the middle. CDR3 nucleotide sequence: TGCAGTGCCGAGAGTGAAGGGAGTCGGTTCTTC. Its translation is CSAESEGSRFF.

The chain combines TRBV11-2 with TRBJ2-7; 10 bases fit TRBD1. Germline CDR1 is SGHAT and CDR2 is FQNNGV. This CDR3 contains 15 residues. Germline trimming cut 4 bases from V and 3 bases from J; bases unmatched to any gene: 6. The CDR3 reads CASSSNRDRGYEQYF. The CDR3 nucleotides read TGTGCCAGCAGCTCGAACCGGGACAGGGGCTACGAGCAGTACTTC.

This clonotype was seen repeatedly, ten times or more. J is TRBJ2-7 and V is TRBV3-1; D perhaps matches TRBD2 (5 bases). The V end was cut by 1 base, the J end by 5 bases, with 21 bases between. The germline gives CDR1 LGHDT, CDR2 YNNKEL (reference sequence). CDR3 size: 17 residues. Here the CDR3 reads CASSQATGIGIGNEQYF. CDR3 DNA: TGTGCCAGCAGCCAAGCCACCGGGATCGGTATCGGTAACGAGCAGTACTTC.

The chain combines TRBV24-1 with TRBJ1-5; 7 bases line up with TRBD1. From germline, CDR1 is KGHDR and CDR2 SFDVKD. The V gene end was trimmed by 6 bases and the J gene end by 7 bases; junction bases not matched to a gene: 11. The CDR3 covers 15 residues. The CDR3 sequence: CATSTDIRGIQPQHF. The DNA for the CDR3 is TGTGCCACCAGTACCGACATCAGGGGGATCCAGCCCCAGCATTTT.

There are a few counts of this clonotype. This chain's CDR3 is CASGPGDRPPYEQYF. The CDR3 DNA reads as TGTGCTAGTGGTCCGGGGGACCGTCCTCCCTACGAGCAGTACTTC. The gene calls are TRBV12-5 and TRBJ2-7; the D gene is possibly TRBD2 (6 bases). Germline V gives CDR1 LGHNT, CDR2 FRNRAP. The V gene lost 5 bases and the J gene lost 2 bases, with 16 bases spanning the gap. The CDR3 sequence is 15 residues long. The variable domain in full, completed from reference TRBV12-5 and TRBJ2-7, reads DARVTQTPRHKVTEMGQEVTMRCQPILGHNTVFWYRQTMMQGLELLAYFRNRAPLDDSGMPKDRFSAEMPDATLATLKIQPSEPRDSAVYFCASGPGDRPPYEQYFGPGTRLTVT.

There are many counts of this clonotype. This chain joins TRBV29-1 and TRBJ2-3; TRBD1 is a possible D gene (5 bases). This CDR3 contains 14 residues. Germline-derived CDR1 and CDR2 are SQVTM and ANQGSEA. The V end lost 6 bases, the J end lost 1 base, and 14 bases lay between the germline ends. CDR3 DNA sequence: TGCAGCGTCCTCCCAGGACATCGCACAGATACGCAGTATTTT. It translates to CSVLPGHRTDTQYF.

This clonotype was seen a handful of times. The CDR3 loop is CASSLVGVRDEQFF. CDR3 DNA: TGTGCCAGCAGCTTAGTAGGCGTGAGAGACGAGCAGTTCTTC. V usage is TRBV11-2 and J usage is TRBJ2-1; unclear D gene. Germline V gene lookup returns CDR1 SGHAT and CDR2 FQNNGV. The CDR3 runs to 14 residues. V shed 1 base and J shed 10 bases, with 14 bases lying between them.

This clonotype was detected ten times or more. The J gene is TRBJ2-5, the V gene TRBV3-1; 8 nucleotides align to TRBD1. The CDR3 has 15 amino acids. Germline lookup yields CDR1 LGHDT and CDR2 YNNKEL (reference sequence). V gave up 6 bases and J gave up 0 bases; unmatched junction bases: 6. The CDR3 nucleotides are TGTGCCAGCAGGTCAGGGGGCTTCTACCAAGAGACCCAGTACTTC. This encodes CASRSGGFYQETQYF.

This clonotype showed up just a few times. V is TRBV7-8 and J is TRBJ2-3; the match to TRBD1 covers 10 bases. The CDR3 totals 18 residues. With V trimmed by 6 bases and J by 2 bases, 14 bases remained unmatched. Germline CDR1 reads SGHVS; CDR2 reads FQNEAQ. In DNA, the CDR3 is TGTGCCAGCAGGATCACTAAACCGGGACAGGGGACCACAGATACGCAGTATTTT. This gives the protein CASRITKPGQGTTDTQYF.

This clonotype came up a few times. The chain joins TRBV12-3 or TRBV12-4 to TRBJ1-1; D is perhaps TRBD1 (5 bases). V lost 5 bases to trimming and J lost 1 base, with 14 bases between them. The CDR3 runs to 15 residues. The CDR3 sequence is CASSPRGLENTEAFF. The CDR3 DNA sequence: TGTGCCAGCAGTCCCCGGGGCCTAGAGAACACTGAAGCTTTCTTT.

This chain links TRBV7-8 with TRBJ2-5; D is perhaps TRBD1 or TRBD2 (7 bases each). V dropped 4 bases and J dropped 2 bases, with 17 bases sitting between them. CDR3 size: 16 residues. CDR1 is SGHVS and CDR2 is FQNEAQ in the germline V gene. This CDR3 is CASSSSGGAAQETQYF. The CDR3 region has the DNA TGTGCCAGCAGCTCCTCAGGGGGGGCAGCACAAGAGACCCAGTACTTC.

This clonotype was observed at least ten times. In nucleotides, the CDR3 is TGCAGCGCACGGGGCCTCCCAGGGGATCCCATGGCCCTCCACTTT. It encodes CSARGLPGDPMALHF. The rearrangement links TRBV29-1 to TRBJ1-6; D may be TRBD1 (6 bases). This CDR3 is 15 amino acids long. Trimming pared 7 bases from V and 14 bases from J, leaving 27 bases between. In germline, CDR1 is SQVTM, CDR2 ANQGSEA.

This clonotype was counted many times. The V and J genes are TRBV6-5 and TRBJ2-7, with 8 bases that match TRBD1. CDR1 and CDR2 from the germline V gene are MNHEY and SVGAGI. Trimming at V came to 5 bases and at J to 0 bases, leaving 6 bases not matched to a gene. There are 15 residues in the CDR3. CDR3 protein: CASSNRGISSYEQYF. CDR3 coding DNA: TGTGCCAGCAGTAACAGGGGGATATCCTCCTACGAGCAGTACTTC.

The chain has TRBV6-5 and TRBJ2-7; D gene uncertain. CDR1 and CDR2 from the germline V gene are MNHEY and SVGAGI. This CDR3 region has 14 residues. V was clipped by 2 bases and J by 0 bases, with 8 bases between them. Written as DNA, the CDR3 is TGTGCCAGCAGTTACGGGCCGAGCTCCTACGAGCAGTACTTC. Residues: CASSYGPSSYEQYF.

The chain couples TRBV6-5 to TRBJ1-5; TRBD1 aligns across 8 bases. The V and J ends lost 6 bases and 1 base, in that order; junction bases with no gene match: 2. Germline CDR1 MNHEY, CDR2 SVGAGI. The CDR3 totals 14 residues. The CDR3 nucleotides are TGTGCCAGCAGAACAGGGGGGAGCAATCAGCCCCAGCATTTT. Translated: CASRTGGSNQPQHF.

This clonotype turned up a few times. The gene calls are TRBV6-5 and TRBJ1-1; a weak D match, TRBD1 (5 bases). This CDR3 is 17 amino acids long. V lost 2 bases and J 1 base, leaving 17 bases between the germline ends. CDR1 and CDR2 (germline): MNHEY, SVGAGI. Here the CDR3 DNA reads TGTGCCAGCAGTTACACCTTCCCGGGACGTCGGAACACTGAAGCTTTCTTT. This translates into CASSYTFPGRRNTEAFF.

This clonotype has a count of ten or more. The genes are TRBV7-2 and TRBJ2-1; perhaps TRBD1 as D (6 bases). The CDR3 consists of 14 residues. The germline V gene has CDR1 SGHTA and CDR2 FQGNSA. The V end lost 5 bases, the J end lost 6 bases, and 14 bases lay between the germline ends. The CDR3 loop reads CASSPGRTVNEQFF. The CDR3, as DNA: TGTGCCAGCAGCCCTGGACGGACAGTCAATGAGCAGTTCTTC.